This is a list of T cell receptor beta chains from one sample in a study of identifying expanded T cells in peripheral blood. TCRdb's table, derived via immunoSEQ multiplex PCR, lists solely in-frame clones and lacks some. The table lists about 52,000 clones, 82% of them singletons. The specimen sequenced was blood. These receptors all stem from a person aged 18-70 years in good health. The CDR3 runs from the conserved cysteine through the conserved F or W. The order of the fields is V gene, clone size, CDR3 protein. Size is omitted from some rows. Given values are once, few, many or a class for expanded clones.

V: TRBV12-5
size: -
CDR3: CASGLKNTQYF

V: TRBV7-9
size: -
CDR3: CASSFYRGPQYF

V: TRBV19
size: -
CDR3: CASSMGDGYEQYF

V: TRBV11-2
size: -
CDR3: CASSLVHRPSSYNEQFF

V: TRBV5-6
size: -
CDR3: CASSWGRLAGGEEQFF

V: TRBV5-1
size: few
CDR3: CASSLGSGWAYEQYF

V: TRBV7-8
size: -
CDR3: CASSLGPGAREQYF

V: TRBV27
size: once
CDR3: CASSLGGSYNQPQHF

V: TRBV7-2
size: -
CDR3: CASSPSGSTDTQYF

V: TRBV7-9
size: -
CDR3: CASSLHGYNSPLHF

V: TRBV19
size: -
CDR3: CGVGGGPFPDTQYF

V: TRBV5-1
size: medium-sized
CDR3: CASSLAGSSGNTIYF

V: TRBV7-3
size: -
CDR3: CASSLTSAGGGTGELFF

V: TRBV5-8
size: -
CDR3: CASSPGVSEGLLRNTEAFF

V: TRBV30
size: -
CDR3: CASGQGNTEAFF

V: TRBV5-1
size: -
CDR3: CASSPTGQGAHEQYF

V: TRBV5-1
size: once
CDR3: CASSRGALEGETQYF

V: TRBV5-4
size: -
CDR3: CASSLTSGIYNEQFF

V: TRBV19
size: -
CDR3: CASSKGQGANSPLHF

V: TRBV2
size: -
CDR3: CASSITDGSPLHF

V: TRBV4-3
size: once
CDR3: CASSPGTGSYEQYF

V: TRBV4-2
size: -
CDR3: CASSQGREDTQYF

V: TRBV11-3
size: few
CDR3: CASSLGTGFTDTQYF

V: TRBV7-2
size: once
CDR3: CASSLSGAGANYGYTF

V: TRBV29-1
size: -
CDR3: CSVEIRQNNGEQFF

V: TRBV13
size: -
CDR3: CASSRGTGELFF

V: TRBV7-8
size: -
CDR3: CASSSGVRTGELFF

V: TRBV29-1
size: -
CDR3: CSVDEERTDTQYF

V: TRBV21-1
size: once
CDR3: CARPTPVAKNIQYF

V: TRBV30
size: -
CDR3: CAWSWGTEAFF

V: TRBV9
size: -
CDR3: CASSVAGTSGVHEQFF

V: TRBV5-1
size: -
CDR3: CASSLDANSYEQYF

V: TRBV2
size: -
CDR3: CASRAENYGYTF

V: TRBV6-1
size: -
CDR3: CASRRTLAGQETQYF

V: TRBV2
size: -
CDR3: CASSDWDYAPQETQYF

V: TRBV6-1
size: -
CDR3: CASSENLPFNSPLHF

V: TRBV5-5
size: -
CDR3: CASSFGGGGPPFNYGYTF

V: TRBV5-1
size: -
CDR3: CASSLDLDTQYF

V: TRBV7-8
size: -
CDR3: CASSLGATKQFF

V: TRBV30
size: -
CDR3: CALTGGADTQYF